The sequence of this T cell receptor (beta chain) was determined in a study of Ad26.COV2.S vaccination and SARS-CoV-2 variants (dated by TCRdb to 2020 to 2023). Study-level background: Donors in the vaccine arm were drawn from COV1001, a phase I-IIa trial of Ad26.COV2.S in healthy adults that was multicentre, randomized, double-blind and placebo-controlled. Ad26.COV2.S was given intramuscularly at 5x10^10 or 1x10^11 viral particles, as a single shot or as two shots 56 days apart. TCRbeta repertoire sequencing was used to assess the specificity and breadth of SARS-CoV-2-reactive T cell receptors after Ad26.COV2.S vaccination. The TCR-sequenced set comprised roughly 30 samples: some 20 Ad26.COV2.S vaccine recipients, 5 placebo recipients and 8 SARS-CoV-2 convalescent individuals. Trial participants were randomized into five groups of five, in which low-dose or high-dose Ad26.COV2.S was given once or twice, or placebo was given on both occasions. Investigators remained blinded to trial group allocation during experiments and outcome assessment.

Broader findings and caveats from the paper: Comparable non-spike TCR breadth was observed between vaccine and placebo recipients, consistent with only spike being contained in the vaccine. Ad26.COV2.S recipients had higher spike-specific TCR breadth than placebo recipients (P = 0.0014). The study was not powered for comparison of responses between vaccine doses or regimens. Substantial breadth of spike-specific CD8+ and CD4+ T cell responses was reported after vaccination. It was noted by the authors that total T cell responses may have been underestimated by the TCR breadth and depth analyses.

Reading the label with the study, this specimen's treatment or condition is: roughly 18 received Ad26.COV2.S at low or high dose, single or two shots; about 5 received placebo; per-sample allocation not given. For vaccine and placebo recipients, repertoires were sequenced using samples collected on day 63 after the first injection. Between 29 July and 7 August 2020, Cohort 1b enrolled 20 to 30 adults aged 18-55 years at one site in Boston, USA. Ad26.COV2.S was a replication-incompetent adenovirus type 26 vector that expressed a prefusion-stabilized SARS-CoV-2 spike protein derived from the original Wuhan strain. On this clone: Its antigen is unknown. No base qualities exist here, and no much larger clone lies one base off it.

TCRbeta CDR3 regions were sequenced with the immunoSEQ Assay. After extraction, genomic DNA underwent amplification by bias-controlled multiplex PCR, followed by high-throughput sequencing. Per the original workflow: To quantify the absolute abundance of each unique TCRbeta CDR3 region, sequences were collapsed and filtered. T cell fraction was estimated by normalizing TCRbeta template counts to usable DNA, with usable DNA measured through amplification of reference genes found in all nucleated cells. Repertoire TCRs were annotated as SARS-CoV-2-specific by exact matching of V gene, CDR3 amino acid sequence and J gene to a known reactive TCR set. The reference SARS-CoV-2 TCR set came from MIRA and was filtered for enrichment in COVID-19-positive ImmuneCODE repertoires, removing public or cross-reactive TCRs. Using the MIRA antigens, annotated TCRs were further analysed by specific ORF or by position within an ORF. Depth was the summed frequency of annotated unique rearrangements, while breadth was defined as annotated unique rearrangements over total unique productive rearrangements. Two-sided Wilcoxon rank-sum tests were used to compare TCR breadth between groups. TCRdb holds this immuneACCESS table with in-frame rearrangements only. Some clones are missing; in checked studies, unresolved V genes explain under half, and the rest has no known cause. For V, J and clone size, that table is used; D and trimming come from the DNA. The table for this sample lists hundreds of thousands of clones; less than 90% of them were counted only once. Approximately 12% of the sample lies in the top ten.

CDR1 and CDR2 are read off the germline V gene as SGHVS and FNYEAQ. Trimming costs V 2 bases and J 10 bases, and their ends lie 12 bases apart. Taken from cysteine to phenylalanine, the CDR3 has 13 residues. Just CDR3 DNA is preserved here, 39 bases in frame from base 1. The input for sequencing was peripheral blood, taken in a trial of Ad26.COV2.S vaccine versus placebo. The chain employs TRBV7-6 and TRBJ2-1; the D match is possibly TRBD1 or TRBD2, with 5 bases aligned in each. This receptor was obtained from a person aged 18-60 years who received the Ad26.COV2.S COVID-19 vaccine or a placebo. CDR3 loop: CASSLRPWDEQFF. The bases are TGTGCCAGCAGCTTAAGACCATGGGACGAGCAGTTCTTC. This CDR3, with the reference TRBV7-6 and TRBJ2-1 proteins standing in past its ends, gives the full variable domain GAGVSQSPRYKVTKRGQDVALRCDPISGHVSLYWYRQALGQGPEFLTYFNYEAQQDKSGLPNDRFSAERPEGSISTLTIQRTEQRDSAMYRCASSLRPWDEQFFGPGTRLTVL.